Below, 12 T cell receptor beta chains from the same sample are listed, as sequenced in a study of cytomegalovirus exposure and HLA in healthy donors. Some clones are missing from TCRdb's copy, which holds only in-frame ones; the method was immunoSEQ multiplex PCR. Of around 150,000 clones listed, roughly nine tenths were seen once; the top ten hold about 3%. Sequenced: PBMCs. Receptors were obtained from a woman aged 18-29 years in good health and CMV-seropositive.

The chain employs TRBV28 and TRBJ2-7; 8 bases are a match to TRBD2. The CDR3 length is 15 residues. Losses at the gene ends were 3 bases for V and 0 bases for J; bases not matched to a gene: 4. Looked up from germline, CDR1 is MDHEN and CDR2 is SYDVKM. CDR3 sequence: CASSFLAGGSYEQYF. Written as DNA, the CDR3 is TGTGCCAGCAGTTTTCTGGCGGGAGGCTCCTACGAGCAGTACTTC.

The chain couples TRBV6-1 to TRBJ1-2, with D maybe TRBD1 (5 bases). This CDR3 has 15 amino acids. Germline V gene lookup returns CDR1 MNHNS and CDR2 SASEGT. Trimming left V 1 base short and J 2 bases short, with 11 bases between. CDR3 bases: TGTGCCAGCAGTGAAGTAGCGGGGGAGAACTATGGCTACACCTTC. Its translation is CASSEVAGENYGYTF.

The chain recombines TRBV4-1 with TRBJ1-1; D ambiguous. Germline V lookup: CDR1 MGHRA, CDR2 YSYEKL. This CDR3 is 13 amino acids long. Trimming pared 0 bases from V and 6 bases from J, leaving 8 bases between. In DNA, the CDR3 is TGCGCCAGCAGCCAAGATAGGCGGGCTGAAGCTTTCTTT. This gives the protein CASSQDRRAEAFF.

The chain uses TRBV6-1 and TRBJ1-2; D not certain. The V gene lost 8 bases and the J gene lost 0 bases, with 13 bases spanning the gap. The CDR3 contains 14 residues. The germline gives CDR1 MNHNS, CDR2 SASEGT. In nucleotides, the CDR3 is TGTGCCAGCGTGTGGGCCGAAGCTAACTATGGCTACACCTTC. Amino acid sequence: CASVWAEANYGYTF.

The chain joins TRBV14 to TRBJ2-7, with 7 bases that match TRBD1. Germline assignment: CDR1 SGHDN and CDR2 FVKESK. The CDR3 is 17 residues long. The J segment lost 0 bases and the V segment lost 1 base, leaving 9 bases of the junction unmatched. This CDR3 is CASSQALLRDSSYEQYF. CDR3 sequence (DNA): TGTGCCAGCAGCCAAGCCTTACTCCGGGACAGCTCCTACGAGCAGTACTTC.

The chain combines TRBV4-1 with TRBJ2-7; 9 bases fit TRBD1. V lost 4 bases, J lost 8 bases, and 18 bases stayed unmatched. Germline CDR1 is MGHRA and CDR2 is YSYEKL. The CDR3 is 17 amino acids. Here the CDR3 reads CASSLTTTGQGDLKQYF. DNA of the CDR3: TGCGCCAGCAGCCTCACAACAACGGGACAGGGAGACTTAAAGCAGTACTTC.

The chain's CDR3 is CASSLAAGTSGIPVSYYEQYF. The CDR3 coding sequence is TGTGCCAGCAGCTTAGCGGCCGGGACTAGCGGGATCCCAGTATCCTACTACGAGCAGTACTTC. The chain has TRBV13 and TRBJ2-7; 13 bases are shared with TRBD2. The CDR3 is made up of 21 amino acids. The germline V gene encodes CDR1 PRHDT and CDR2 FYEKMQ (reference sequence). With V trimmed by 1 base and J by 3 bases, 18 bases remained unmatched.

This rearrangement joins TRBV5-8 to TRBJ2-7; 11 bases are a match to TRBD2. This CDR3 comprises 17 residues. Per the germline V gene, CDR1 is SGHTS and CDR2 is YDEGEE. The trim removed 2 bases at V and 0 bases at J, leaving 7 bases unmatched. The CDR3, as DNA: TGTGCCAGCAGCTTAATGGCTAGCGGGAGGATCTCCTACGAGCAGTACTTC. This sequence encodes CASSLMASGRISYEQYF.

This rearrangement joins TRBV11-2 to TRBJ2-3; 7 positions agree with TRBD1. CDR1 is SGHAT and CDR2 is FQNNGV in the germline V gene. Trimming took 2 bases from V and 5 from J; bases not matched to a gene: 10. The CDR3 covers 16 residues. CDR3 loop: CASSLKGQAWIDTQYF. Written as DNA, the CDR3 is TGTGCCAGCAGCTTAAAAGGACAGGCTTGGATAGATACGCAGTATTTT.

Remarks on this clone: As the CDR3 is not closed by the conserved phenylalanine or tryptophan, this likely results from a read error. It is unclear where the CDR3 begins or ends on the DNA, so no DNA is shown, and the CDR3 is as TCRdb lists it. The V call is TRBV27, the J call TRBJ1-2; the table calls TRBD1, which could not be checked here. The CDR3 numbers 12 amino acids, ends counted. Germline CDR1 and CDR2: MNHEY and SMNVEV (reference sequence). The CDR3 sequence: CASSLSTGGAEI.

This clone was recorded only once. V is TRBV4-1 and J is TRBJ2-7; TRBD2 might be the D (6 bases). CDR1 and CDR2 (germline): MGHRA, YSYEKL. V lost 3 bases to trimming and J lost 6 bases, with 24 bases between them. This CDR3 region has 17 residues. In DNA form, the CDR3 reads TGCGCCAGCAGCCAGCTAATCCAGACAGCCCGGGGAGGCGAGCAGTACTTC. Its translation: CASSQLIQTARGGEQYF.

This sequence joins TRBV6-1 and TRBJ2-3, with TRBD2 matching 12 bases. This CDR3 comprises 18 residues. The V and J ends lost 3 bases and 4 bases, in that order; junction bases with no gene match: 11. Germline CDR1 MNHNS, CDR2 SASEGT. CDR3 bases: TGTGCCAGCAGTGAGCAACCCGGGACTAGCGGGCACTCAGATACGCAGTATTTT. It yields the protein CASSEQPGTSGHSDTQYF.